This T cell receptor beta chain was identified during a study of early T cells in non-severe SARS-CoV-2 infection. TCRdb reprocessed the 5' RACE reads with MiXCR, giving one entry per CDR3 protein. The table lists about 68,000 distinct CDR3 sequences, roughly 10% of them singletons. On this clonotype: Its antigen is not identified.

Per the germline V gene, CDR1 is LNHDA and CDR2 is SQIVND (reference sequence). Trimming removed 5 bases at V and 0 bases at J, with 13 bases between. This CDR3 has 16 residues. General study points: Reliance on VDJdb matching favored anti-spike CD8 responses; private and CD4 specificities were missed.

The chain uses TRBV19 and TRBJ1-4, with D tentatively TRBD1 (6 bases). This sequence originates from an adult who was a healthcare worker with PCR-confirmed SARS-CoV-2 infection or an uninfected control (not recorded which). Sequenced input: whole blood. CDR3 nucleotides: TGTGCCAGTAGTCCCCGGAGGGGGGCAACTAATGAAAAACTGTTTTTT. Translated: CASSPRRGATNEKLFF.